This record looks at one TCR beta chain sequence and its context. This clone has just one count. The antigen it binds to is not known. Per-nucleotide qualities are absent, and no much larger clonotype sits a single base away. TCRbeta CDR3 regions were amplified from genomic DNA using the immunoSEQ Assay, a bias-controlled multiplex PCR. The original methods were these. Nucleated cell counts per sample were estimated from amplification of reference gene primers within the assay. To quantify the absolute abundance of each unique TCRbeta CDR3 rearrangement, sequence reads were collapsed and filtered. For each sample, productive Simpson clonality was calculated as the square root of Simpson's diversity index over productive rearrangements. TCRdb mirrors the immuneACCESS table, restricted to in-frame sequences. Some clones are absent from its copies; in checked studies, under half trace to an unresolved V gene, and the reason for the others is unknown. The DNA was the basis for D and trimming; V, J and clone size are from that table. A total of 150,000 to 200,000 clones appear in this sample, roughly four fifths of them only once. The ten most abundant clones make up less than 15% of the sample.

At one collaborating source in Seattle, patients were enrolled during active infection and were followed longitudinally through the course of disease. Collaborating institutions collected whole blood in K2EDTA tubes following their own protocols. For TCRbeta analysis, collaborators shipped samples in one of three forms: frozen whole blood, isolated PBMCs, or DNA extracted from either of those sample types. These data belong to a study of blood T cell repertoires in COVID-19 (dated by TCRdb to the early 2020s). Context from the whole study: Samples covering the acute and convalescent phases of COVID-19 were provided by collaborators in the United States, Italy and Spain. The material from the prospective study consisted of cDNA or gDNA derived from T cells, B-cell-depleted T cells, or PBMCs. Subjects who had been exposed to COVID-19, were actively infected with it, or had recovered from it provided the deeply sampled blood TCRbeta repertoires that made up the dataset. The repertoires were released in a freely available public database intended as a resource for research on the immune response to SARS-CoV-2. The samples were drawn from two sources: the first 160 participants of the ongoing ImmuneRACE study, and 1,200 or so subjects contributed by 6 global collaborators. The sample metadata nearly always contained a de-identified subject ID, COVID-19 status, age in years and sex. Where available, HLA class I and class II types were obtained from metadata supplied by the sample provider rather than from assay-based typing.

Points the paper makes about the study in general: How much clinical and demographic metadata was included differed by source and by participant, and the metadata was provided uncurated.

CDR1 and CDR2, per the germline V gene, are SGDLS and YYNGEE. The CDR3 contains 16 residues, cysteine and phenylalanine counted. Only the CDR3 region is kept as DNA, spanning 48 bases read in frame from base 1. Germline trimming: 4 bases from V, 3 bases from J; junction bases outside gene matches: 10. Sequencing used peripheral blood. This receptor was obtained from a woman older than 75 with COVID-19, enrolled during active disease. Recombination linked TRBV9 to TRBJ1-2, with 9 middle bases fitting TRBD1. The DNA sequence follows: TGTGCCAGCAGCTTACTTGGACAGGGGCCAGACTATGGCTACACCTTC. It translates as CASSLLGQGPDYGYTF.